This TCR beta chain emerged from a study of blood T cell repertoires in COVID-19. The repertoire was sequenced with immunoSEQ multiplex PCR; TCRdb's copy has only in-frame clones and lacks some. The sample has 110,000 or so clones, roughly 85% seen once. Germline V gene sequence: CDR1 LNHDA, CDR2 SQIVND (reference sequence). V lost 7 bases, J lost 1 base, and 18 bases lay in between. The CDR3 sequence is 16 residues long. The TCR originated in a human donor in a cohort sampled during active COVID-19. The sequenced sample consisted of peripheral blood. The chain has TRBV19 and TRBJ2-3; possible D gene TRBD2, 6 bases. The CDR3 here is CASTLSGGPGTDTQYF. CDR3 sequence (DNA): TGTGCCAGTACCTTATCCGGGGGACCTGGCACAGATACGCAGTATTTT.